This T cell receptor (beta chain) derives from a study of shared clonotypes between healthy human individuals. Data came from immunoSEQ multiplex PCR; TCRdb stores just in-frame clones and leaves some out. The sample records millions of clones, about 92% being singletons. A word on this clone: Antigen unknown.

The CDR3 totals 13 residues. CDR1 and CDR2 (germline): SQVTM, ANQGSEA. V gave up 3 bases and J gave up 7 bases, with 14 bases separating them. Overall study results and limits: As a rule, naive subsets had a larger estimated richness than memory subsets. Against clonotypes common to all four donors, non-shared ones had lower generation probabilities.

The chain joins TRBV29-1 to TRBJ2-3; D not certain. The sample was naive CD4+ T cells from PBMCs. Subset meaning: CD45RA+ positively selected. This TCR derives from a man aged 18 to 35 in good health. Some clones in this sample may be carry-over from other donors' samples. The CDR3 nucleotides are TGCAGCGTTGACCGGTCCCTCTTAAATACGCAGTATTTT. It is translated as CSVDRSLLNTQYF.